A selection of T cell receptor beta chains follows, all from one sample in a study of regulatory T cells in long-lasting Graves disease. TCRdb re-called the multiplex PCR reads with MiXCR, one entry per CDR3 protein. This table holds about 370,000 distinct CDR3 sequences, about 14% found once. The sequencing here drew on peripheral blood mononuclear cells (PBMCs), taken at new diagnosis, from a patient treated with antithyroid drugs. Receptor source: a female donor with Graves disease. CDR3s include the opening cysteine and the closing phenylalanine or tryptophan. A D gene is named only where the DNA matches it firmly.

TRBD1	TRBV12-3/TRBV12-4	15	TRBJ2-1	CASSGRQGAYNEQFF
TRBD2	TRBV7-8	16	TRBJ2-1	CASSPQPLAGNNEQFF
-	TRBV11-3	12	TRBJ2-3	CASSGIPDTQYF
-	TRBV27	12	TRBJ2-1	CASTGQNNEQFF
TRBD2	TRBV6-2/TRBV6-3	14	TRBJ2-5	CASSEDPGGETQYF
TRBD2	TRBV6-2/TRBV6-3	18	TRBJ2-3	CASSDGTSGGRRTDTQYF
-	TRBV12-3/TRBV12-4	12	TRBJ1-4	CASSEGDRKLFF
-	TRBV6-1	14	TRBJ1-2	CASYNRILPYGYTF
TRBD1	TRBV27	15	TRBJ2-7	CASSLRQGVSYEQYF
-	TRBV7-9	15	TRBJ2-1	CASSLVPGLGDEQFF
-	TRBV6-1	14	TRBJ2-2	CASGRQATNGELFF
-	TRBV13	13	TRBJ2-7	CASSYLGAGEQYF
-	TRBV11-2	13	TRBJ1-1	CASSRIPGTEAFF
TRBD2	TRBV7-9	15	TRBJ2-1	CASSLRSSGHNEQFF
-	TRBV12-3/TRBV12-4	13	TRBJ1-6	CASSLPGGRTLHF
-	TRBV4-1	16	TRBJ2-3	CASSQPTRDTTDTQYF
-	TRBV30	13	TRBJ2-2	CAWSVSFGGELFF
-	TRBV20-1	10	TRBJ1-2	CSVREDGYTF
-	TRBV19	17	TRBJ2-6	CASSISPLSSGANVLTF
TRBD2	TRBV7-8	14	TRBJ2-5	CASSLPWGRANQYF
TRBD2	TRBV6-1	17	TRBJ2-7	CASSGSGLAGVNYEQYF
-	TRBV6-1	14	TRBJ1-5	CASSALRVSQPQHF
-	TRBV7-2	13	TRBJ1-5	CASSIRVPQPQHF
TRBD1	TRBV20-1	15	TRBJ1-2	CSAKRQGAGGNGYTF
-	TRBV5-1	15	TRBJ1-1	CASSLSQDMNTEAFF
-	TRBV9	13	TRBJ1-2	CASSTDVGHGYTF
-	TRBV20-1	15	TRBJ2-3	CSARDHGGITDTQYF
TRBD1	TRBV20-1	14	TRBJ1-2	CSARSRGTDYGYTF
-	TRBV12-3/TRBV12-4	12	TRBJ2-5	CASSFDMGTQYF
TRBD1	TRBV12-3/TRBV12-4	15	TRBJ1-1	CASSVQTGVNTEAFF
TRBD2	TRBV10-3	16	TRBJ2-1	CAISEEAGAPYNEQFF
-	TRBV9	15	TRBJ2-3	CASSVRGGGTDTQYF
-	TRBV11-2	16	TRBJ2-4	CASSHLQTLAKNIQYF
-	TRBV20-1	16	TRBJ1-1	CSARDWGRATNTEAFF
TRBD1	TRBV4-3	17	TRBJ2-4	CASSQESGQLVGDIQYF
-	TRBV25-1	12	TRBJ1-1	CASADGITEAFF
-	TRBV20-1	13	TRBJ2-2	CSASPGKTGELFF
-	TRBV7-2	15	TRBJ2-3	CASSFGGSETDTQYF
-	TRBV6-1	10	TRBJ2-5	CASREETQYF
-	TRBV7-3	13	TRBJ2-2	CASSLLTAGELFF
TRBD2	TRBV29-1	19	TRBJ2-1	CSVEDLGLAGGWAYNEQFF
-	TRBV7-6	17	TRBJ1-5	CASSSLGRGEPNQPQHF
-	TRBV20-1	15	TRBJ1-1	CSAPRPGRGSTEAFF
TRBD1	TRBV6-9	18	TRBJ1-4	CASSSQGQGVATNEKLFF
-	TRBV12-3/TRBV12-4	14	TRBJ1-2	CASSATRTVYGYTF
TRBD2	TRBV20-1	18	TRBJ2-1	CSARDLVTSGRGRNEQFF
TRBD2	TRBV7-8	16	TRBJ2-7	CASSLVASGTSYEQYF
TRBD2	TRBV20-1	17	TRBJ2-3	CSARGLAGGSSTDTQYF
-	TRBV7-9	16	TRBJ2-3	CASSSLAGQGTDTQYF
-	TRBV2	15	TRBJ2-3	CASSEVPTVTDTQYF
-	TRBV9	14	TRBJ2-7	CASSVGSSTYEQYF
TRBD2	TRBV5-1	22	TRBJ2-2	CASSANLSPGTSGGFNTGELFF
-	TRBV11-2	12	TRBJ2-7	CASSFFEGGQYF
TRBD1	TRBV5-4	14	TRBJ1-2	CASSSGTELYGYTF
TRBD2	TRBV28	15	TRBJ2-1	CASSLAGGRYNEQFF
-	TRBV27	12	TRBJ2-2	CASSLNGGELFF
TRBD1	TRBV7-9	14	TRBJ1-1	CASSTTGTGTEAFF
TRBD1	TRBV20-1	15	TRBJ2-2	CSARGHRGQTGELFF